This T cell receptor beta chain appears in the sequencing data of a study of shared clonotypes between healthy human individuals. Germline V gene sequence: CDR1 MDHEN, CDR2 SYDVKM. CDR3 length: 16 amino acids. Trimming removed 6 bases from V and 4 bases from J; junction bases left unmatched: 4. Original data processing: Junction-only immunoSEQ sequences carried no quality scores, so filtering differed. TCRdb keeps only in-frame clones here, not all; method: immunoSEQ multiplex PCR. V and J calls and clone size come straight from that table; D and trimming were deduced from the DNA. The sample holds around 600,000 clones, 95% to 98% seen once. As for this clone: No antigen is known for it.

CD45RO-negative, CCR7-selected cells formed the naive CD8 fraction, which excluded terminally differentiated effector memory CD45RA+ cells. Donors, healthy HIV-negative adults, lacked recent acute infections or vaccinations. Overall study findings and caveats: Across a handful of donors, naive CD4 shared roughly 5%, naive CD8 around 4%, memory CD4 roughly 2.3%, memory CD8 about 0.4%.

Sequenced material: naive CD8+ T cells sorted from blood. This sequence was found in a man aged 25 to 45 in good health. V usage is TRBV28 and J usage is TRBJ2-1, with 15 positions matching TRBD2. This CDR3 reads CASSSGTSGRYNEQFF. The CDR3 bases are TGTGCCAGCAGCTCCGGGACTAGCGGGAGGTACAATGAGCAGTTCTTC.